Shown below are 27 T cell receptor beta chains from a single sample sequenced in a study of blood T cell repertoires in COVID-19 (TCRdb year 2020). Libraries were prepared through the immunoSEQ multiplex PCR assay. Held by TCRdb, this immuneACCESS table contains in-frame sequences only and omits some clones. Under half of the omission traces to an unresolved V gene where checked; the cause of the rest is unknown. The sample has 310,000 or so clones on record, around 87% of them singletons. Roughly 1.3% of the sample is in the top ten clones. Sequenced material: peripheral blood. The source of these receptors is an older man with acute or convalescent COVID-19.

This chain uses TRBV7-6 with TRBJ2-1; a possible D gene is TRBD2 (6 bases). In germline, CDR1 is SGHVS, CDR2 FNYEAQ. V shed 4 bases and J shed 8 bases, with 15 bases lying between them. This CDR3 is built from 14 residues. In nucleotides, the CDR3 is TGTGCCAGCAGCTGGTCAGGGTCGGGGGATGAGCAGTTCTTC. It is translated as CASSWSGSGDEQFF.

The CDR3 DNA follows: TGTGCCAGCAGCCTCGAGCTAGAGACCACAGATACGCAGTATTTT. Protein sequence: CASSLELETTDTQYF. V gene TRBV3-1 (or the pseudogene TRBV3-2) combines with J gene TRBJ2-3; D call uncertain. There are 15 residues in the CDR3. V lost 4 bases and J lost 2, with 13 bases in between. Germline CDR1 LGHDT, CDR2 YNNKEL (reference sequence).

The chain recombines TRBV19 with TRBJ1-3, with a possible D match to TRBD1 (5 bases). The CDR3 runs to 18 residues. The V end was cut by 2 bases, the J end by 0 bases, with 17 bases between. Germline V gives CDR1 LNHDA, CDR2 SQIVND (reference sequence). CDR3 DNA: TGTGCCAGTAGTATAAGACAGTTCGCGCGATTCTCTGGAAACACCATATATTTT. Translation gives CASSIRQFARFSGNTIYF.

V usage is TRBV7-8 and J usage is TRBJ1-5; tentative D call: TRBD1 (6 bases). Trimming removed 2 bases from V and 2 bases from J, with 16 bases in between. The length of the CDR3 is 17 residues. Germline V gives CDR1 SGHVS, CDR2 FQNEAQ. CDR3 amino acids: CASSLYTQGYGNQPQHF. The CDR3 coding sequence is TGTGCCAGCAGCTTATATACCCAGGGGTACGGCAATCAGCCCCAGCATTTT.

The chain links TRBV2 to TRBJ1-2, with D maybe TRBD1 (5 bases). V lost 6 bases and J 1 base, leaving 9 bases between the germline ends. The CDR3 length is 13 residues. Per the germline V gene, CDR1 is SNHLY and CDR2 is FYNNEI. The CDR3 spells CASSLDSNYGYTF. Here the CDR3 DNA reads TGTGCCAGCAGCCTCGACAGTAACTATGGCTACACCTTC.

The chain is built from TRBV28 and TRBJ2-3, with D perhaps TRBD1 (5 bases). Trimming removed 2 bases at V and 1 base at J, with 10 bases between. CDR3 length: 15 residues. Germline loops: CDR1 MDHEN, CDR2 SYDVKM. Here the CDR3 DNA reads TGTGCCAGCAGTTTAGTGGTCAGGGGCACAGATACGCAGTATTTT. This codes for CASSLVVRGTDTQYF.

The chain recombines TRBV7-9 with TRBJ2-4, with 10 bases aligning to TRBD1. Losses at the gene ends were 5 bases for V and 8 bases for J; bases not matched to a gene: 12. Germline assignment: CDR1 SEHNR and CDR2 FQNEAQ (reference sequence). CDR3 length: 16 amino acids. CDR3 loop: CASSQVKGTGADIQYF. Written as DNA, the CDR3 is TGTGCCAGCAGCCAGGTGAAGGGGACAGGGGCTGACATTCAGTACTTC.

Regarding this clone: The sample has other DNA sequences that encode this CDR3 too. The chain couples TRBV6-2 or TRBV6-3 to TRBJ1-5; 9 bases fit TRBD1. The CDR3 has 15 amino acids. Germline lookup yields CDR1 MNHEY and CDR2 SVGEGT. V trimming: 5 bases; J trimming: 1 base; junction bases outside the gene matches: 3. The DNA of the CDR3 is TGTGCCAGCAGTAGGGGACAGGGCAGCAATCAGCCCCAGCATTTT. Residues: CASSRGQGSNQPQHF.

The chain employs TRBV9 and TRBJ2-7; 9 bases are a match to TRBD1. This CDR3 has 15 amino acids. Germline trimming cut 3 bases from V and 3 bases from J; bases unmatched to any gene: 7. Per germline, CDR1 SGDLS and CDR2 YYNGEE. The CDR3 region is CASSASGTGRYEQYF. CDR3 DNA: TGTGCCAGCAGCGCATCCGGGACAGGGCGCTACGAGCAGTACTTC. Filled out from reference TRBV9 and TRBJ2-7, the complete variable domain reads DSGVTQTPKHLITATGQRVTLRCSPRSGDLSVYWYQQSLDQGLQFLIQYYNGEERAKGNILERFSAQQFPDLHSELNLSSLELGDSALYFCASSASGTGRYEQYFGPGTRLTVT.

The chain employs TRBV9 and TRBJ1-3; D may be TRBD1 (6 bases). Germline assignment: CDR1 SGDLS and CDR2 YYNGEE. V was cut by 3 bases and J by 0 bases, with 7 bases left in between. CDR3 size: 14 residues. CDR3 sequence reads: CASSGQVSGNTIYF. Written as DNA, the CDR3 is TGTGCCAGCAGCGGACAGGTCTCTGGAAACACCATATATTTT.

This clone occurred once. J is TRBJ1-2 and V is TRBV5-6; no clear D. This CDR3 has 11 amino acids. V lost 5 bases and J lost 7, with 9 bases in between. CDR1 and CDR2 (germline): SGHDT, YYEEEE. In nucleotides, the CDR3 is TGTGCCAGCAGTACTGCGGTTGGCTACACCTTC. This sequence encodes CASSTAVGYTF.

This chain's CDR3 is CASSHRGIGGNTIYF. CDR3 DNA sequence: TGTGCCAGCAGTCACAGGGGGATCGGTGGAAACACCATATATTTT. The chain combines TRBV14 with TRBJ1-3; 8 nucleotides agree with TRBD1. The junction had 7 bases not matched to a gene; V was cut back by 6 bases and J by 3 bases. Germline lookup yields CDR1 SGHDN and CDR2 FVKESK. The CDR3 length is 15 residues.

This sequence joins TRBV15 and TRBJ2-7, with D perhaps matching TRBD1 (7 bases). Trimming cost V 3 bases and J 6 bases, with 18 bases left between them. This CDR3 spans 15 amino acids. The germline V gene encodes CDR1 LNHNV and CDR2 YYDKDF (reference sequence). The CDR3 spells CATSRRQGGRGEQYF. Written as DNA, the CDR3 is TGTGCCACCAGCAGGAGACAGGGAGGTAGGGGCGAGCAGTACTTC.

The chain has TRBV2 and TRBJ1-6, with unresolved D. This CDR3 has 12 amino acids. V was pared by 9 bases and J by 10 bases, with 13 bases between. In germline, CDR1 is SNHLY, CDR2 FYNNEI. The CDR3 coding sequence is TGTGCCAGTACACCAGGAAGATCACCCCTCCACTTT. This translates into CASTPGRSPLHF.

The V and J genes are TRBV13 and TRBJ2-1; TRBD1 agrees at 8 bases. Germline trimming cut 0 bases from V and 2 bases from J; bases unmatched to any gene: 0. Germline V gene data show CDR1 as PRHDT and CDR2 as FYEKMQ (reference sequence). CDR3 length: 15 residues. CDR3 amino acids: CASSLGDRAYNEQFF. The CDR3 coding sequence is TGTGCCAGCAGCTTAGGGGACAGGGCCTACAATGAGCAGTTCTTC.

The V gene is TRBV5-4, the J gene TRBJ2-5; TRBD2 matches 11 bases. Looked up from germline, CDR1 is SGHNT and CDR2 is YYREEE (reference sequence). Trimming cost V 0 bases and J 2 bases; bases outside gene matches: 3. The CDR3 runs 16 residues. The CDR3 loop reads CASSLALAGGQETQYF. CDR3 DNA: TGTGCCAGCAGCTTGGCCCTAGCGGGGGGTCAAGAGACCCAGTACTTC. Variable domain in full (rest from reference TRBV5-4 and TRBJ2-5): ETGVTQSPTHLIKTRGQQVTLRCSSQSGHNTVSWYQQALGQGPQFIFQYYREEENGRGNFPPRFSGLQFPNYSSELNVNALELDDSALYLCASSLALAGGQETQYFGPGTRLLVL.

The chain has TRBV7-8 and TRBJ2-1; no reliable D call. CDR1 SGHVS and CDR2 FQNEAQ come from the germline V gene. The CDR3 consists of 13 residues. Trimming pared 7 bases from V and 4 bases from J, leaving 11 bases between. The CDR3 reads CASTPRVYNEQFF. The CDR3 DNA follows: TGTGCCAGCACCCCTCGTGTGTACAATGAGCAGTTCTTC.

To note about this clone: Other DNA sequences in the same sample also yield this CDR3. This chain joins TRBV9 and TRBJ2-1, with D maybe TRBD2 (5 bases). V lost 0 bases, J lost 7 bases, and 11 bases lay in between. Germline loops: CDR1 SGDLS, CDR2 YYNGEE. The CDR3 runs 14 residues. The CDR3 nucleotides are TGTGCCAGCAGCGTAGGCGGACTCGCTAATGAGCAGTTCTTC. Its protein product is CASSVGGLANEQFF.

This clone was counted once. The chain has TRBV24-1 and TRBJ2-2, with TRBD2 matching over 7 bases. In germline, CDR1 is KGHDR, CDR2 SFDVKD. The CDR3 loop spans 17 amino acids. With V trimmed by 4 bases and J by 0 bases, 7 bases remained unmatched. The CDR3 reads CATSESSGTTNTGELFF. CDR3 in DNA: TGTGCCACCAGTGAAAGCTCCGGGACTACGAACACCGGGGAGCTGTTTTTT.

The DNA of the CDR3 is TGTGCCAGCTTCAGGGGACCGCCGGCCTACAATGAGCAGTTCTTC. The encoded protein is CASFRGPPAYNEQFF. The chain links TRBV27 to TRBJ2-1, with D perhaps TRBD1 (6 bases). CDR1 MNHEY and CDR2 SMNVEV come from the germline V gene (reference sequence). The V gene lost 8 bases and the J gene lost 2 bases, with 16 bases spanning the gap. The CDR3 spans 15 residues.

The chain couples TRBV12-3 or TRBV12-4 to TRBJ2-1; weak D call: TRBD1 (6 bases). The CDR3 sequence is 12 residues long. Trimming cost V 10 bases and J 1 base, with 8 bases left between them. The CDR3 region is CATGQSYNEQFF. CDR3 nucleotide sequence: TGTGCCACCGGACAGTCCTACAATGAGCAGTTCTTC.

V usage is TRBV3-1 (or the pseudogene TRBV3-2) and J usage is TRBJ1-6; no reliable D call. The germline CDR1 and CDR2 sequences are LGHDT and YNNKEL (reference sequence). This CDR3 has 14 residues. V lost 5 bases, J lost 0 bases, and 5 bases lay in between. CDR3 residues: CASSEVSYNSPLHF. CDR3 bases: TGTGCCAGCAGCGAGGTCTCCTATAATTCACCCCTCCACTTT.

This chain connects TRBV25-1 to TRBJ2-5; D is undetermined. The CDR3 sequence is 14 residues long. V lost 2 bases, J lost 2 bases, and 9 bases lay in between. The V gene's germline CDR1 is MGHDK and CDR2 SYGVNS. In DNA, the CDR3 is TGTGCCAGCAGTGAACAGGTCCGACAAGAGACCCAGTACTTC. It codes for CASSEQVRQETQYF.

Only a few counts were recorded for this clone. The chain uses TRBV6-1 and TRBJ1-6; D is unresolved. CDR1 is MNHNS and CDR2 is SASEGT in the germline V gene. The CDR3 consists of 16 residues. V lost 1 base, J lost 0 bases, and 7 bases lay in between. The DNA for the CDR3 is TGTGCCAGCAGTGAAGATTGGAGCTCCTATAATTCACCCCTCCACTTT. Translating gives CASSEDWSSYNSPLHF.

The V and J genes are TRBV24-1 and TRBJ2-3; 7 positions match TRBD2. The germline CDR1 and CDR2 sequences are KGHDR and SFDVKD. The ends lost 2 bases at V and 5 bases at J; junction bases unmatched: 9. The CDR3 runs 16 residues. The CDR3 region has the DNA TGTGCCACCAGTGATTCCACAGCGGGAAGCGTAGATACGCAGTATTTT. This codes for CATSDSTAGSVDTQYF.

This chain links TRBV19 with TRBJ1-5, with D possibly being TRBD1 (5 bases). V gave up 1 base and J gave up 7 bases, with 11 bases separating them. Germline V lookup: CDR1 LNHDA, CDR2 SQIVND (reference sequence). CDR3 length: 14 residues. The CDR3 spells CASSIGGAGQPQHF. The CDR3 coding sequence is TGTGCCAGTAGTATAGGGGGCGCCGGGCAGCCCCAGCATTTT.

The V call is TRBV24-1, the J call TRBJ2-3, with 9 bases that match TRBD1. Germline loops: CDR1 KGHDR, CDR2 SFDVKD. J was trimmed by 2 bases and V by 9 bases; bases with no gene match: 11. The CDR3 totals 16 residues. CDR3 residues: CATVGGDREYTDTQYF. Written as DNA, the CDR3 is TGTGCCACCGTTGGAGGGGACAGGGAGTACACAGATACGCAGTATTTT.